The 25 T cell receptor beta chains below come from one sample, sequenced in a study of siplizumab effects on memory and regulatory T cells (dated by TCRdb to about 2019). Libraries were made using the immunoSEQ multiplex PCR assay. Held by TCRdb, this immuneACCESS table contains in-frame sequences only and omits some clones. Under half of the omission traces to an unresolved V gene where checked; the cause of the rest is unknown. The sample table contains some 100,000 clones; only one count was recorded for 91% of them. Together, the top ten hold roughly 2.7% of the sample. The sequenced material came from CD4+ T cells sorted from blood. All receptors derive from a human donor in good health. Some clones in this sample may be carry-over from other donors' samples.

J is TRBJ2-3 and V is TRBV9; D remains ambiguous. Trimming took off 0 bases at V and 5 bases at J, with 4 bases between the two ends. This CDR3 contains 12 residues. Per the germline V gene, CDR1 is SGDLS and CDR2 is YYNGEE. CDR3 nucleotides: TGTGCCAGCAGCGTAGCGGGAGATACGCAGTATTTT. Translating gives CASSVAGDTQYF. The whole variable domain, remainder taken from reference TRBV9 and TRBJ2-3, is DSGVTQTPKHLITATGQRVTLRCSPRSGDLSVYWYQQSLDQGLQFLIQYYNGEERAKGNILERFSAQQFPDLHSELNLSSLELGDSALYFCASSVAGDTQYFGPGTRLTVL.

This clone was detected only once. This rearrangement joins TRBV19 to TRBJ1-5; D ambiguous. Trimming stripped 7 bases from V and 0 bases from J, with 7 bases between. This CDR3 has 13 residues. Germline CDR1 is LNHDA and CDR2 is SQIVND (reference sequence). The CDR3 loop reads CASKSSSNQPQHF. The CDR3 DNA is TGTGCCAGTAAGAGCAGTAGCAATCAGCCCCAGCATTTT.

This clone was counted once. The V gene is TRBV7-3, the J gene TRBJ1-1; 8 positions agree with TRBD1. CDR1 SGHTA and CDR2 FQGTGA come from the germline V gene. This CDR3 contains 14 residues. The J segment lost 3 bases and the V segment lost 2 bases, leaving 2 bases of the junction unmatched. The CDR3 reads CASSLQGADTEAFF. The CDR3 DNA follows: TGTGCCAGCAGCTTACAGGGGGCGGACACTGAAGCTTTCTTT.

This chain links TRBV7-9 with TRBJ2-5; 11 bases align to TRBD1. The ends lost 7 bases at V and 2 bases at J; junction bases unmatched: 3. The CDR3 sequence is 14 residues long. From germline, CDR1 is SEHNR and CDR2 FQNEAQ (reference sequence). CDR3 sequence (DNA): TGTGCCAGCAACCGGGACAGGGGGCAAGAGACCCAGTACTTC. This gives the protein CASNRDRGQETQYF. Variable domain in full (rest from reference TRBV7-9 and TRBJ2-5): DTGVSQNPRHKITKRGQNVTFRCDPISEHNRLYWYRQTLGQGPEFLTYFQNEAQLEKSRLLSDRFSAERPKGSFSTLEIQRTEQGDSAMYLCASNRDRGQETQYFGPGTRLLVL.

In the case of this clone: The sample carries other DNA sequences with the same CDR3. The rearrangement joins TRBV5-4 to TRBJ2-1; D might be TRBD2 (6 bases). Germline V lookup: CDR1 SGHNT, CDR2 YYREEE (reference sequence). Trimming left V 0 bases short and J 6 bases short, with 7 bases between. The CDR3 has 13 amino acids. The CDR3 DNA reads TGTGCCAGCAGCTTGGCCGGGGGCAATGAGCAGTTCTTC. Encoded protein: CASSLAGGNEQFF.

The rearrangement uses TRBV7-2 and TRBJ2-3, with D maybe TRBD2 (5 bases). The CDR3 length is 15 residues. From germline, CDR1 is SGHTA and CDR2 FQGNSA. Trimming cost V 3 bases and J 1 base, with 11 bases left between them. The CDR3 sequence: CASSFRGPGTDTQYF. The CDR3 DNA reads as TGTGCCAGCAGCTTTCGAGGGCCTGGCACAGATACGCAGTATTTT. Together with reference TRBV7-2 and TRBJ2-3, the CDR3 gives the full variable domain: GAGVSQSPSNKVTEKGKDVELRCDPISGHTALYWYRQSLGQGLEFLIYFQGNSAPDKSGLPSDRFSAERTGGSVSTLTIQRTQQEDSAVYLCASSFRGPGTDTQYFGPGTRLTVL.

The V and J genes are TRBV14 and TRBJ1-1; 7 bases are shared with TRBD1. The CDR3 is 15 amino acids. With V trimmed by 5 bases and J by 11 bases, 17 bases remained unmatched. CDR1 and CDR2 from the germline V gene are SGHDN and FVKESK. CDR3 nucleotide sequence: TGTGCCAGCAGCTCCCTCAGGGGGAAGATCGAACCCGCTTTCTTT. This translates into CASSSLRGKIEPAFF.

The CDR3 sequence: CASSRNADGNTIYF. In nucleotides, the CDR3 is TGTGCCAGCAGCCGCAACGCCGATGGAAACACCATATATTTT. V and J are TRBV7-6 and TRBJ1-3, with D hard to call. This CDR3 spans 14 amino acids. V was cut by 5 bases and J by 3 bases, with 11 bases left in between. Looked up from germline, CDR1 is SGHVS and CDR2 is FNYEAQ.

The V and J genes are TRBV6-7 and TRBJ2-3; TRBD1 matches at 8 bases. TRBV6-7 belongs to the ORF category, with a function that is uncertain. This CDR3 spans 16 amino acids. V lost 7 bases, J lost 1 base, and 10 bases stayed unmatched. The chain's CDR3 is CASTTGQGARTDTQYF. The CDR3 DNA follows: TGTGCCAGCACCACGGGGCAGGGGGCCCGCACAGATACGCAGTATTTT.

The gene calls are TRBV29-1 and TRBJ1-1, with 8 bases that match TRBD1. The CDR3 loop spans 14 amino acids. CDR1 and CDR2 from the germline V gene are SQVTM and ANQGSEA. J was trimmed by 0 bases and V by 7 bases; bases with no gene match: 7. The CDR3 DNA is TGCAGCGGAACAGGACAGGGATTGAACACTGAAGCTTTCTTT. Amino acid sequence: CSGTGQGLNTEAFF.

This clone showed up just a few times. CDR3 DNA sequence: TGTGCCTGGAGTGCCCCACCCTCCTACAATGAGCAGTTCTTC. Protein product: CAWSAPPSYNEQFF. The gene calls are TRBV30 and TRBJ2-1; no definite D call. Germline CDR1 is GTSNPN and CDR2 is SVGIG (reference sequence). Trimming took 1 base from V and 0 from J, leaving 7 bases between them. CDR3 length: 14 amino acids.

The chain employs TRBV2 and TRBJ1-1, with D perhaps matching TRBD1 (6 bases). Trimming cost V 6 bases and J 5 bases, with 19 bases left between them. Germline CDR1 reads SNHLY; CDR2 reads FYNNEI. The length of the CDR3 is 15 residues. The CDR3 coding sequence is TGTGCCAGCAGCGAAACAGGGTCCTCAAGAACTGAAGCTTTCTTT. It is translated as CASSETGSSRTEAFF.

The chain is built from TRBV14 and TRBJ1-5; no definite D call. From germline, CDR1 is SGHDN and CDR2 FVKESK. Trimming pared 3 bases from V and 7 bases from J, leaving 13 bases between. The CDR3 is 14 residues long. CDR3 in amino acids: CASSQSGLRQPQHF. CDR3 coding DNA: TGTGCCAGCAGCCAGTCGGGTCTGCGGCAGCCCCAGCATTTT.

The chain combines TRBV7-2 with TRBJ2-7; D assignment may be TRBD1 or TRBD2 (5 bases each). Germline values: CDR1 SGHTA, CDR2 FQGNSA. V shed 4 bases and J shed 2 bases, with 9 bases lying between them. This CDR3 region has 13 residues. The CDR3 here is CASSSPGPYEQYF. In DNA, the CDR3 is TGTGCCAGCAGCTCACCGGGGCCCTACGAGCAGTACTTC.

The gene calls are TRBV7-8 and TRBJ1-2; a weak D match, TRBD1 (6 bases). The germline V and J ends were trimmed by 5 bases and 8 bases, with 18 bases remaining between them. The CDR3 runs to 14 residues. Germline V CDR1 and CDR2: SGHVS, FQNEAQ. The CDR3 nucleotides read TGTGCCAGCAGCCCCCCGGGACATCCCCCCGGCTACACCTTC. Protein: CASSPPGHPPGYTF.

V gene TRBV19 combines with J gene TRBJ1-1; D is undetermined. CDR1 and CDR2 (germline): LNHDA, SQIVND (reference sequence). Trimming took 3 bases from V and 0 from J, leaving 14 bases between them. The CDR3 spans 16 residues. CDR3 protein: CASSITDQRLNTEAFF. The CDR3 region has the DNA TGTGCCAGTAGTATTACAGATCAGAGGTTGAACACTGAAGCTTTCTTT.

V is TRBV5-1 and J is TRBJ2-3; TRBD2 matches at 7 bases. The ends lost 0 bases at V and 2 bases at J; junction bases unmatched: 3. CDR3 size: 15 residues. Germline-derived CDR1 and CDR2 are SGHRS and YFSETQ. The CDR3 loop is CASSLGEGVTDTQYF. CDR3 sequence (DNA): TGCGCCAGCAGCTTGGGGGAGGGAGTCACAGATACGCAGTATTTT.

The chain is built from TRBV19 and TRBJ1-5; no firm D call. The germline V gene encodes CDR1 LNHDA and CDR2 SQIVND (reference sequence). This CDR3 has 14 amino acids. V dropped 5 bases and J dropped 5 bases, with 13 bases sitting between them. DNA of the CDR3: TGTGCCAGTAGTTTGGGAGGTGCACATCAGCCCCAGCATTTT. This sequence encodes CASSLGGAHQPQHF.

The chain carries TRBV2 and TRBJ1-2; the match to TRBD1 covers 7 bases. J lost 9 bases, V lost 6 bases, and 7 bases had no gene match. The CDR3 runs 12 residues. CDR1 is SNHLY and CDR2 is FYNNEI in the germline V gene. The CDR3 nucleotides are TGTGCCAGCAGGGGACAGACTTACAGCTACACCTTC. Translation gives CASRGQTYSYTF.

This clone was seen only a few times. V is TRBV28 and J is TRBJ1-2, with D perhaps matching TRBD1 (6 bases). V gave up 10 bases and J gave up 1 base, with 13 bases separating them. This CDR3 contains 13 residues. Germline CDR1 reads MDHEN; CDR2 reads SYDVKM. CDR3 sequence: CATGRGDNYGYTF. The CDR3, as DNA: TGTGCCACCGGGAGGGGGGATAACTATGGCTACACCTTC.

The chain links TRBV6-5 to TRBJ2-2; D might be TRBD2 (6 bases). V lost 3 bases and J 3 bases, leaving 8 bases between the germline ends. The CDR3 is 14 amino acids. CDR1 and CDR2 (germline): MNHEY, SVGAGI. In nucleotides, the CDR3 is TGTGCCAGCAGTTATGCGGGGTACACCGGGGAGCTGTTTTTT. Its translation is CASSYAGYTGELFF.

This chain links TRBV4-1 with TRBJ2-7; possible D gene TRBD2, 6 bases. CDR1 is MGHRA and CDR2 is YSYEKL in the germline V gene. The CDR3 is made up of 17 amino acids. V was clipped by 2 bases and J by 5 bases, with 22 bases between them. Here the CDR3 DNA reads TGCGCCAGCAGCCAAAGTCCGTTGACTAGGGTGGGGAACGAGCAGTACTTC. Protein product: CASSQSPLTRVGNEQYF.

This rearrangement joins TRBV2 to TRBJ2-3; D unresolved. The CDR3 is 10 amino acids. V lost 5 bases, J lost 3 bases, and 0 bases lay in between. CDR1 and CDR2 (germline): SNHLY, FYNNEI. The CDR3 DNA follows: TGTGCCAGCAGTACAGATACGCAGTATTTT. Protein product: CASSTDTQYF.

This chain uses TRBV7-2 with TRBJ2-7; D is unclear. V dropped 3 bases and J dropped 4 bases, with 16 bases sitting between them. Germline V gene data show CDR1 as SGHTA and CDR2 as FQGNSA. The CDR3 totals 15 residues. CDR3 loop: CASSFHGVQDYEQYF. The CDR3 coding sequence is TGTGCCAGCAGCTTTCATGGTGTGCAAGATTACGAGCAGTACTTC. Full variable domain (outside the CDR3, taken from reference TRBV7-2 and TRBJ2-7): GAGVSQSPSNKVTEKGKDVELRCDPISGHTALYWYRQSLGQGLEFLIYFQGNSAPDKSGLPSDRFSAERTGGSVSTLTIQRTQQEDSAVYLCASSFHGVQDYEQYFGPGTRLTVT.

This chain connects TRBV18 to TRBJ1-4; D is unresolved. The CDR3 runs to 13 residues. Germline lookup yields CDR1 KGHSH and CDR2 LQKENI. V lost 3 bases to trimming and J lost 6 bases, with 8 bases between them. The CDR3 loop is CASSPGDDEKLFF. In nucleotides, the CDR3 is TGTGCCAGCTCACCTGGGGATGATGAAAAACTGTTTTTT.